The rows below give T cell receptor beta chains drawn from one sample of a study of T cell changes during pregnancy in multiple sclerosis. The protocol was immunoSEQ multiplex PCR, while the TCRdb copy is restricted to in-frame clones and leaves out a portion. Among approximately 71,000 clones, roughly 92% were seen once, and the ten largest hold roughly 1.2%. Material: peripheral blood, obtained in the third trimester of pregnancy. These receptor sequences come from a female donor with multiple sclerosis, enrolled in a pregnancy study. Both conserved end residues are part of each CDR3. Each record gives: J gene, D gene, clone size, V gene, CDR3 protein, CDR3 DNA. The D gene is left open where the match is weak. Clone size is not always given. Where it is, it says once, few, many or a class for expanded clones.

J: TRBJ1-3
D: TRBD1
size: .
V: TRBV28
CDR3: CASSPTGNTIYF
DNA: TGTGCCAGCAGTCCGACAGGGAACACCATATATTTT

J: TRBJ2-1
D: TRBD2
size: .
V: TRBV27
CDR3: CASSLKGGLDWNEQFF
DNA: TGTGCCAGCAGCCTAAAGGGGGGACTAGACTGGAATGAGCAGTTCTTC

J: TRBJ2-7
D: .
size: .
V: TRBV19
CDR3: CASSPPDRSYEQYF
DNA: TGTGCCAGTAGCCCCCCGGACAGATCCTACGAGCAGTACTTC

J: TRBJ2-5
D: TRBD2
size: .
V: TRBV10-3
CDR3: CACAASGRSGQETQYF
DNA: TGTGCCTGTGCCGCTAGCGGGAGATCGGGGCAAGAGACCCAGTACTTC

J: TRBJ2-7
D: .
size: .
V: TRBV7-9
CDR3: CASSFGGSGATQQYF
DNA: TGTGCCAGCAGCTTTGGCGGCAGCGGAGCTACGCAGCAGTACTTC

J: TRBJ2-3
D: .
size: once
V: TRBV27
CDR3: CASSLRAGTSTDTQYF
DNA: TGTGCCAGCAGTTTAAGAGCGGGCACTAGCACAGATACGCAGTATTTT

J: TRBJ2-7
D: TRBD1
size: .
V: TRBV9
CDR3: CASSAQGLGYEQYF
DNA: TGTGCCAGCAGCGCACAGGGGTTAGGCTACGAGCAGTACTTC

J: TRBJ2-1
D: TRBD2
size: .
V: TRBV10-3
CDR3: CASGLAGVGNEQFF
DNA: TGTGCCAGCGGACTAGCGGGAGTTGGTAATGAGCAGTTCTTC

J: TRBJ1-1
D: TRBD1
size: .
V: TRBV5-1
CDR3: CASSSGTGGSEAFF
DNA: TGCGCCAGCAGCTCCGGGACAGGGGGCTCCGAAGCTTTCTTT

J: TRBJ1-4
D: TRBD1
size: once
V: TRBV7-9
CDR3: CASRLDRGEEKLFF
DNA: TGTGCCAGCAGACTGGACAGGGGCGAGGAAAAACTGTTTTTT

J: TRBJ2-3
D: .
size: .
V: TRBV5-4
CDR3: CASSFPNRDSADTQYF
DNA: TGTGCCAGCAGCTTTCCCAACAGGGATTCGGCAGATACGCAGTATTTT

J: TRBJ2-2
D: TRBD2
size: .
V: TRBV27
CDR3: CASSFTSGSWTGELFF
DNA: TGTGCCAGCAGTTTTACTAGCGGGAGTTGGACCGGGGAGCTGTTTTTT

J: TRBJ2-4
D: .
size: once
V: TRBV7-2
CDR3: CASSYTPGLRYSIQYF
DNA: TGTGCCAGCAGCTATACCCCGGGACTTAGATATTCCATTCAGTACTTC

J: TRBJ2-7
D: TRBD2
size: .
V: TRBV27
CDR3: CASSFQPGLPYEQYF
DNA: TGTGCCAGCAGTTTCCAGCCGGGACTACCCTACGAGCAGTACTTC

J: TRBJ2-7
D: .
size: once
V: TRBV27
CDR3: CASSLGATYEQYF
DNA: TGTGCCAGCAGTTTAGGGGCGACCTACGAGCAGTACTTC

J: TRBJ2-2
D: .
size: .
V: TRBV5-6
CDR3: CASSYGRSGELFF
DNA: TGTGCCAGCAGCTACGGGAGATCCGGGGAGCTGTTTTTT

J: TRBJ1-2
D: TRBD1
size: .
V: TRBV28
CDR3: CASSFGTGGDYGYTF
DNA: TGTGCCAGCAGTTTCGGGACAGGGGGCGACTATGGCTACACCTTC

J: TRBJ2-5
D: .
size: once
V: TRBV27
CDR3: CASSLESGVTEETQYF
DNA: TGTGCCAGCAGTTTAGAATCGGGGGTTACTGAAGAGACCCAGTACTTC